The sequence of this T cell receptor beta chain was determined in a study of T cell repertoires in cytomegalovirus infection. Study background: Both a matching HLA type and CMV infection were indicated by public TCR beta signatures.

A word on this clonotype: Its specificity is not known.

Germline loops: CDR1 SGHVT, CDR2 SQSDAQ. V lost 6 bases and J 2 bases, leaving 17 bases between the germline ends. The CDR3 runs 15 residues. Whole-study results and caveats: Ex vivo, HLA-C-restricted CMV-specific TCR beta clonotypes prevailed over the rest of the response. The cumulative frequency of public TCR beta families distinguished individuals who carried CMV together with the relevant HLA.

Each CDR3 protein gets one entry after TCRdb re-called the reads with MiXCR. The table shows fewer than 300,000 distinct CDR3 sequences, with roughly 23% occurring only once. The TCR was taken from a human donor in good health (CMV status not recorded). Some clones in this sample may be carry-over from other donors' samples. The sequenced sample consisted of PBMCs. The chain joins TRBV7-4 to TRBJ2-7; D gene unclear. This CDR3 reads CASRDLVGIPYEQYF. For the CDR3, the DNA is TGTGCCAGCAGGGACCTCGTAGGGATCCCCTACGAGCAGTACTTC.